This T cell receptor beta chain was sequenced in a study of T-cell memory formation after mild COVID-19. At the level of the study: Largely, TCR clusters stayed within a single donor.

TCRdb recomputed calls from the 5' RACE reads with MiXCR, one row per CDR3 protein. This sample yields some 210,000 distinct CDR3 sequences, of which 15% to 20% are seen a single time; roughly 2.3% belongs to the top ten. Germline V gene data show CDR1 as SGHRS and CDR2 as YFSETQ. The CDR3 has 17 residues. Trimming cost V 4 bases and J 6 bases; bases outside gene matches: 14. The specimen was PBMCs or a T cell subset sorted from them (not recorded which). The V and J genes are TRBV5-1 and TRBJ1-4, with TRBD1 matching 8 bases. The sequence derives from an adult woman who had mild COVID-19 (a few samples of this study predate the infection). Cell type and time point are not known. CDR3 sequence: CASSVDRASREYEKLFF. The CDR3 nucleotides are TGCGCCAGCAGCGTGGACAGGGCCTCCCGCGAATATGAAAAACTGTTTTTT. Complete variable domain (other parts from reference TRBV5-1 and TRBJ1-4): KAGVTQTPRYLIKTRGQQVTLSCSPISGHRSVSWYQQTPGQGLQFLFEYFSETQRNKGNFPGRFSGRQFSNSRSEMNVSTLELGDSALYLCASSVDRASREYEKLFFGSGTQLSVL.